The rows below give T cell receptor beta chains drawn from one sample of a study of memory CD4+ T cells and cytomegalovirus serostatus. The table came from immunoSEQ multiplex PCR; TCRdb's copy has only in-frame clones and leaves some out. The sample consists of tens of thousands of clones, 76% of them appearing once. Sequencing used memory CD4+ T cells from blood. All receptors derive from an adult in good health and CMV-seropositive. CDR3s include the opening cysteine and the closing phenylalanine or tryptophan. The D gene is left open where the match is weak. Only some rows state a clone size, as once, few, many or a class for expanded clones.

V,D,J,size,DNA,CDR3
TRBV7-2,.,TRBJ2-1,few,TGTGCCAGCAGTCCGACCGCGGCGGGCAATGAGCAGTTCTTC,CASSPTAAGNEQFF
TRBV28,TRBD2,TRBJ2-1,.,TGTGCCAGCAGTTCGCTCGGGCGGGAGGCCTCCCCCGAGCAGTTCTTC,CASSSLGREASPEQFF
TRBV7-3,.,TRBJ2-7,.,TGTGCCAGCAGCCTTACAGGGTCGGGGGAGCAGTACTTC,CASSLTGSGEQYF
TRBV28,.,TRBJ1-5,.,TGTGCCAGCAAGCCACAATCGCAGCCCCAGCATTTT,CASKPQSQPQHF
TRBV2,.,TRBJ1-4,.,TGTGCCAGCAGGTACCCGGGCGAATTTGGCGAAAAACTGTTTTTT,CASRYPGEFGEKLFF
TRBV11-3,.,TRBJ2-1,.,TGTGCCAGCAGCTTAGTTTCTGGAACTCACAATGAGCAGTTCTTC,CASSLVSGTHNEQFF
TRBV29-1,TRBD2,TRBJ2-3,once,TGCAGCGTTGTTCTCGGGGGGTGGGGAGTCACAGATACGCAGTATTTT,CSVVLGGWGVTDTQYF
TRBV11-1,.,TRBJ1-2,.,TGTGCCAGCAGCCTCTCGGCTTGGGGTTCCACTGGCTACACCTTC,CASSLSAWGSTGYTF
TRBV28,TRBD1,TRBJ1-2,.,TGTGCCAGCAGGCCAGGGGGCGATCCTAACTATGGCTACACCTTC,CASRPGGDPNYGYTF
TRBV5-1,TRBD2,TRBJ2-5,.,TGCGCCAGCAAGGGCGGGAGGGCCGACGAGACCCAGTACTTC,CASKGGRADETQYF
TRBV5-1,.,TRBJ1-1,.,TGCGCCAGCAGCCCCAACAGGGCCACTGAAGCTTTCTTT,CASSPNRATEAFF
TRBV27,TRBD1,TRBJ2-2,.,TGTGCCAGCAGTTTAACAGGGGGCTTCGGGGAGCTGTTTTTT,CASSLTGGFGELFF
TRBV27,TRBD2,TRBJ2-1,.,TGTGCCAGCAGCCCTTTACGGGAGGGCCGGTTCGGGGAGCAGTTCTTC,CASSPLREGRFGEQFF
TRBV4-1,.,TRBJ2-1,.,TGCGCCAGCAGCCAATTTGGGGGGACCAGCTCCTACAATGAGCAGTTCTTC,CASSQFGGTSSYNEQFF
TRBV30,.,TRBJ2-3,.,TGTGCCTGGAGTGGGGGGATTACGAGATGGCAGTATTTT,CAWSGGITRWQYF
TRBV6-1,TRBD2,TRBJ2-5,.,TGTGCCAGCAGTGAAGAACTAGCGGGGGGTAAAGAGACCCAGTACTTC,CASSEELAGGKETQYF
TRBV28,.,TRBJ1-5,.,TGTGCCAGCAGTTTTGAGGCTAATCAGCCCCAGCATTTT,CASSFEANQPQHF
TRBV4-2,TRBD2,TRBJ2-1,.,TGTGCCAGTGGTTTGAGCGGGAGAAAAGGTGAGCAGTTCTTC,CASGLSGRKGEQFF
TRBV30,TRBD1,TRBJ1-5,.,TGTGCCTGGAGTGTACGGGGACAGGCCAATCAGCCCCAGCATTTT,CAWSVRGQANQPQHF
TRBV6-5,.,TRBJ1-1,.,TGTGCCAGCAGCCCAAGTGCGAGGGCTGAAGCTTTCTTT,CASSPSARAEAFF
TRBV5-5,.,TRBJ1-6,once,TGTGCCAGCAGATTAATATCTGAGAACTCACCCCTCCACTTT,CASRLISENSPLHF
TRBV30,TRBD2,TRBJ2-1,.,TGTGCCTGGAGTGTAAGGGGAGGGCTAGCCAGTGAGCAGTTCTTC,CAWSVRGGLASEQFF
TRBV10-2,TRBD1,TRBJ2-1,.,TGCGCCAGCAGGGACAGGGTTGTCAATGAGCAGTTCTTC,CASRDRVVNEQFF
TRBV6-1,.,TRBJ1-1,once,TGTGCCAGCAGTGATTTAGGGGGGCCAGGAGCTTTCTTT,CASSDLGGPGAFF
TRBV28,TRBD1,TRBJ2-2,.,TGTGCCAGCAGTTCGACCAGACCGGGACAGGGAATCACCGGGGAGCTGTTTTTT,CASSSTRPGQGITGELFF
TRBV5-1,.,TRBJ2-3,.,TGCGCCAGCAGCGATCCGGACTCACCATCTTGGGACACAGATACGCAGTATTTT,CASSDPDSPSWDTDTQYF
TRBV28,.,TRBJ1-5,few,TGTGCCAGCGTTCAGTCCTCACGGGATCAGCCCCAGCATTTT,CASVQSSRDQPQHF
TRBV10-3,TRBD1,TRBJ2-2,once,TGTGCCATCAGCCCCCAGGGACAGGGTGACACCGGGGAGCTGTTTTTT,CAISPQGQGDTGELFF
TRBV5-1,.,TRBJ2-3,.,TGCGCCAGCAGCTTTTCCCCCTCTAGCACAGATACGCAGTATTTT,CASSFSPSSTDTQYF
TRBV6-6,.,TRBJ2-1,.,TGTGCCAGCAGTTACTCCGCCGCCAGACCTGAGCAGTTCTTC,CASSYSAARPEQFF
TRBV5-4,TRBD1,TRBJ1-4,.,TGTGCCAGCAGCGAGAACAGGGGGCTGAATGAAAAACTGTTTTTT,CASSENRGLNEKLFF
TRBV10-3,TRBD1,TRBJ2-2,.,TGTGCCATCAGTGACAATCTTAGGACGGGACAGGGGGAAACCGGCACCGGGGAGCTGTTTTTT,CAISDNLRTGQGETGTGELFF
TRBV9,TRBD2,TRBJ2-6,.,TGTGCCAGCAGCCGGGAGGTGGGTAACACCGGGGCCAACGTCCTGACTTTC,CASSREVGNTGANVLTF
TRBV4-2,TRBD2,TRBJ2-5,.,TGTGCCAGCAGCCAAGAGCCTAGCGGGAGTCTAAAGACCCAGTACTTC,CASSQEPSGSLKTQYF
TRBV29-1,TRBD2,TRBJ2-1,.,TGCAGCCCGGGACTAGCGGGGGCATACAATGAGCAGTTCTTC,CSPGLAGAYNEQFF
TRBV27,TRBD1,TRBJ2-7,few,TGTGCCAGCACCACCCGGGACAGGGGCTCCTACGAGCAGTACTTC,CASTTRDRGSYEQYF
TRBV28,.,TRBJ1-4,.,TGTGCCAGCAGTTTTGAGAAACCTCAAAAACTGTTTTTT,CASSFEKPQKLFF
TRBV30,TRBD1,TRBJ1-1,.,TGTGCCTGGACCCCGGACAGGGCCCATGAAGCTTTCTTT,CAWTPDRAHEAFF
TRBV7-2,.,TRBJ2-5,.,TGTGCCACCAGCTTCCCACCCCAAGAGACCCAGTACTTC,CATSFPPQETQYF
TRBV5-1,TRBD2,TRBJ2-1,.,TGCGCCAGCAGCCTTACGGTAGCGGGGAACAATGAGCAGTTCTTC,CASSLTVAGNNEQFF
TRBV6-8,.,TRBJ1-2,.,TGTGCCAGTTTCTTGGACTATGGCTACACCTTC,CASFLDYGYTF
TRBV14,TRBD2,TRBJ2-2,few,TGTGCCAGCAGCCAAGATGGGACTAGCGGGAGCGTCGGGGAGCTGTTTTTT,CASSQDGTSGSVGELFF
TRBV6-5,.,TRBJ2-7,.,TGTGCCAGCAGTTACTCCACCCTGAGCTACGAGCAGTACTTC,CASSYSTLSYEQYF
TRBV11-1,TRBD2,TRBJ2-3,.,TGTGCCAGCAGCTCATTGGGACTAGCGGGAGTCGGTACGCAGTATTTT,CASSSLGLAGVGTQYF
TRBV2,TRBD1,TRBJ2-7,.,TGTGCCAGCAGAAAGGACAGGGACTACGAGCAGTACTTC,CASRKDRDYEQYF
TRBV5-6,TRBD2,TRBJ2-5,.,TGTGCCAGCAGCTGGGAGGGGTTCCAAGAGACCCAGTACTTC,CASSWEGFQETQYF
TRBV4-1,TRBD1,TRBJ2-5,.,TGCGCCAGCAGTCCTGTAGGGGGCCTGATGGCCCAGTACTTC,CASSPVGGLMAQYF
TRBV5-1,TRBD2,TRBJ2-7,.,TGCGCCAGCAGCTTGACAGCTAGCGGAAGCTACGAGCAGTACTTC,CASSLTASGSYEQYF
TRBV19,.,TRBJ2-7,once,TGTGCCAGTAGTATAGTGACCGGGCCCACCTACGAGCAGTACTTC,CASSIVTGPTYEQYF
TRBV6-6,TRBD1,TRBJ1-2,.,TGTGCCAGCACCTTTGGACAGGGAGGTATTGGCTACACCTTC,CASTFGQGGIGYTF
TRBV19,TRBD1,TRBJ1-1,few,TGTGCCAGTAGTCTCACAGGGGATGGGAGCACTGAAGCTTTCTTT,CASSLTGDGSTEAFF
TRBV6-6,.,TRBJ2-2,.,TGTGCCAGCAAGGCAGGGGACACCGGGGAGCTGTTTTTT,CASKAGDTGELFF
TRBV28,.,TRBJ1-5,.,TGTGCCAGCAGTTTGGGGGGGACTAATCAGCCCCAGCATTTT,CASSLGGTNQPQHF
TRBV5-1,.,TRBJ2-3,.,TGCGCCAGCAGCTTGGCGGGCAGCTTCACAGATACGCAGTATTTT,CASSLAGSFTDTQYF
TRBV4-1,.,TRBJ1-2,.,TGCGCCAGCAGCCCAGCAGGGACTTTGGGGGGCTACACCTTC,CASSPAGTLGGYTF
TRBV10-1,TRBD2,TRBJ2-7,few,TGCGCCAGCAGTGAGGCCGGGAGGGCCTACGAGCAGTACTTC,CASSEAGRAYEQYF
TRBV7-2,.,TRBJ2-7,.,TGTGCCAGCAGCTTAGGAGCACTTTTCTACGAGCAGTACTTC,CASSLGALFYEQYF
TRBV14,.,TRBJ1-6,.,TGTGCCAGCAGCCAAGGCCACCTTTGGGGCCACGGGGCCAATTCACCCCTCCACTTT,CASSQGHLWGHGANSPLHF
TRBV7-2,.,TRBJ2-2,.,TGTGCCAGCAGCTTAGCCGGCGGCGGGGAGCTGTTTTTT,CASSLAGGGELFF
TRBV7-2,TRBD1,TRBJ1-1,.,TGTGCCAGCAGCCTACAGGGGCACACTGAAGCTTTCTTT,CASSLQGHTEAFF